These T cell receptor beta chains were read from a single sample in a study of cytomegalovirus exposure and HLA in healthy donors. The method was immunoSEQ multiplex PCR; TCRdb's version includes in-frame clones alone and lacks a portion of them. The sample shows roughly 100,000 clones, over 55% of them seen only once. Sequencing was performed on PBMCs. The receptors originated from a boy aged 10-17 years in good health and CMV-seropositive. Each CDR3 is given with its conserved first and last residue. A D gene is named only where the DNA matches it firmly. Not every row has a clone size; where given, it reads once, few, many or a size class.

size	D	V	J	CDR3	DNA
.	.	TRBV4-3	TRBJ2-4	CASSQGGQNIQYF	TGCGCCAGCAGCCAAGGAGGGCAAAACATTCAGTACTTC
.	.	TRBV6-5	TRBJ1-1	CASSYSPGNTEAFF	TGTGCCAGCAGTTATTCACCCGGGAACACTGAAGCTTTCTTT
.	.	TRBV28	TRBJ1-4	CASSETGTLGVEEKLFF	TGTGCCAGCAGCGAAACCGGGACATTGGGGGTGGAGGAAAAACTGTTTTTT
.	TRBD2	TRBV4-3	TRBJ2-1	CASSHDLAGGLFEQFF	TGCGCCAGCAGCCATGATTTAGCGGGAGGGTTATTTGAGCAGTTCTTC
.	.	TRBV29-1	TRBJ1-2	CSVATANYGYTF	TGCAGCGTCGCGACTGCTAACTATGGCTACACCTTC
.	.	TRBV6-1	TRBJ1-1	CASRAREGTEAFF	TGTGCCAGCAGGGCCAGGGAGGGCACTGAAGCTTTCTTT
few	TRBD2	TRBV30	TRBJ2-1	CAWSQGSGGYNEQFF	TGTGCCTGGAGCCAGGGTAGCGGGGGCTACAATGAGCAGTTCTTC
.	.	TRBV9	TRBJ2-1	CASSVAGDNEQFF	TGTGCCAGCAGCGTAGCGGGGGACAATGAGCAGTTCTTC
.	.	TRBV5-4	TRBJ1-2	CASSLPGGYGYTF	TGTGCCAGCAGCCTTCCCGGGGGCTATGGCTACACCTTC
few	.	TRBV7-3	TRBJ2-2	CASSRVGGSSGELFF	TGTGCCAGCAGCCGAGTGGGGGGTTCGTCCGGGGAGCTGTTTTTT
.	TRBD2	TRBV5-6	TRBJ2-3	CASTSRGLAGVFTDTQYF	TGTGCCAGCACCTCCAGGGGACTAGCGGGAGTCTTCACAGATACGCAGTATTTT
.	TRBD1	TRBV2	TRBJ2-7	CASRTGQVTYEQYF	TGTGCCAGCAGGACCGGACAGGTGACATACGAGCAGTACTTC
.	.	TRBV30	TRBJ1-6	CAWSLNRASYNSPLNF	TGTGCCTGGAGTTTAAACAGAGCCTCCTATAATTCACCCCTCAACTTT
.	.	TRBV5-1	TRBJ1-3	CASSLSGHSSGNTIYF	TGCGCCAGCAGCTTGAGTGGGCACAGCTCTGGAAACACCATATATTTT
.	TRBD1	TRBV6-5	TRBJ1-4	CASRETGGVEKLFF	TGTGCCAGCAGGGAAACAGGGGGCGTTGAAAAACTGTTTTTT
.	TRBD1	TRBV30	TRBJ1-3	CGGQGSSGNTIYF	TGTGGTGGACAGGGGAGCTCTGGAAACACCATATATTTT
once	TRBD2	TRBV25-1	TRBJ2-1	CASSVASGFVYNEQFF	TGTGCCAGCAGTGTGGCTAGCGGGTTCGTATACAATGAGCAGTTCTTC
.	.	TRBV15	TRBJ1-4	CATRQRVNEKLFF	TGTGCCACCAGGCAACGGGTAAATGAAAAACTGTTTTTT
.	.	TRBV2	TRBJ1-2	CASSEWGREYGYTF	TGTGCCAGCAGTGAATGGGGCAGGGAATATGGCTACACCTTC
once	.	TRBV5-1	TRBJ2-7	CASAFVGAGEQYF	TGCGCCAGCGCTTTTGTGGGGGCAGGCGAGCAGTACTTC
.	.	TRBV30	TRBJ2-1	CAWTGLLNEQFF	TGTGCCTGGACGGGACTCCTAAATGAGCAGTTCTTC
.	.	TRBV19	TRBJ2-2	CASTLHSLGANTGELFF	TGTGCCAGTACACTCCACAGTCTGGGCGCGAACACCGGGGAGCTGTTTTTT
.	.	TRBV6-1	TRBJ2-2	CASSEGTQSFNTGELFF	TGTGCCAGCAGTGAAGGTACACAGAGCTTTAACACCGGGGAGCTGTTTTTT
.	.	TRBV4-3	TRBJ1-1	CASSQRAPPDKTEAFF	TGCGCCAGCAGCCAACGGGCACCCCCGGACAAGACTGAAGCTTTCTTT
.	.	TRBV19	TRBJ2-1	CASSAVGAGEQFF	TGTGCCAGTAGTGCAGTGGGAGCAGGTGAGCAGTTCTTC
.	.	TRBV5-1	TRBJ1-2	CASSLDAGSAYGYPF	TGCGCCAGCAGCTTGGATGCGGGATCGGCCTATGGCTACCCCTTC
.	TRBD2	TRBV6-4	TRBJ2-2	CASSTPGLADGELFF	TGTGCCAGCAGTACCCCGGGACTAGCGGACGGGGAGCTGTTTTTT
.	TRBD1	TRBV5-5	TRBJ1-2	CASSFGDRGDYGYTF	TGTGCCAGCAGCTTCGGGGACAGGGGAGACTATGGCTACACCTTC
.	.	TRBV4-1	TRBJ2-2	CASSQFPVMNTGELFF	TGCGCCAGCAGCCAATTCCCAGTCATGAACACCGGGGAGCTGTTTTTT
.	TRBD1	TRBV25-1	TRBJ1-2	CASSEGQVPSGYTF	TGTGCCAGCAGTGAAGGACAGGTTCCCTCTGGCTACACCTTC
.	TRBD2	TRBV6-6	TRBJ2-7	CASSSLAGGYEQYF	TGTGCCAGCAGTTCACTAGCGGGGGGCTACGAGCAGTACTTC